A selection of T cell receptor beta chains follows, all from one sample in a study of T cell responses to AZD1222 COVID-19 vaccine. Sequencing was performed with immunoSEQ multiplex PCR; in TCRdb, only in-frame clones are kept and a portion is missing. The data show some 150,000 clones, with about 93% seen just once and approximately 2.1% held by the top ten. The sequenced sample was peripheral blood, obtained on day 0 of AZD1222 vaccination. The source is an adult in good health. Each CDR3 is given with its conserved first and last residue. The D gene is left open where the match is weak. Rows give clone size only sometimes, using once, few, many, or a class for an expanded clone.

v_gene: TRBV12-5; abundance: .; j_gene: TRBJ1-5; len: 15; d_gene: TRBD1; CDR3nt: TGTGCTAGTGGTAGGGACAGGGGCTCTGATCAGCCCCAGCATTTT; CDR3aa: CASGRDRGSDQPQHF
v_gene: TRBV7-9; abundance: .; j_gene: TRBJ1-4; len: 16; d_gene: .; CDR3nt: TGTGCCAGCAGCTCACCACAGGACTCAACTAATGAAAAACTGTTTTTT; CDR3aa: CASSSPQDSTNEKLFF
v_gene: TRBV5-1; abundance: .; j_gene: TRBJ2-1; len: 14; d_gene: .; CDR3nt: TGCGCCAGCAGCCCCCCTTTGGCCCGCAATGAGCAGTTCTTC; CDR3aa: CASSPPLARNEQFF
v_gene: TRBV11-2; abundance: .; j_gene: TRBJ2-3; len: 15; d_gene: TRBD2; CDR3nt: TGTGCCAGCAGCCCTTTCAGCGGGGCAACAGATACGCAGTATTTT; CDR3aa: CASSPFSGATDTQYF
v_gene: TRBV27; abundance: .; j_gene: TRBJ2-7; len: 14; d_gene: .; CDR3nt: TGTGCCAGCAAAGGGCCATTCCGCTCCTACGAGCAGTACTTC; CDR3aa: CASKGPFRSYEQYF
v_gene: TRBV29-1; abundance: .; j_gene: TRBJ2-3; len: 14; d_gene: .; CDR3nt: TGCAGCGTTACAGGGGAGGAGGGCACAGATACGCAGTATTTT; CDR3aa: CSVTGEEGTDTQYF
v_gene: TRBV19; abundance: .; j_gene: TRBJ1-1; len: 13; d_gene: .; CDR3nt: TGTGCCACCCTACAGGGTTTAAACACTGAAGCTTTCTTT; CDR3aa: CATLQGLNTEAFF
v_gene: TRBV27; abundance: once; j_gene: TRBJ2-3; len: 12; d_gene: .; CDR3nt: TGTGCCAGCAGTCCCAGCACAGATACGCAGTATTTT; CDR3aa: CASSPSTDTQYF
v_gene: TRBV6-4; abundance: .; j_gene: TRBJ2-2; len: 15; d_gene: .; CDR3nt: TGTGCCAGCAGTGACTCGGGGTCCTCAACCGGGGAGCTGTTTTTT; CDR3aa: CASSDSGSSTGELFF
v_gene: TRBV4-2; abundance: once; j_gene: TRBJ1-2; len: 15; d_gene: .; CDR3nt: TGTGCCAGCAGCCAAGACAGGTTTGTGTTCTATGGCTACACCTTC; CDR3aa: CASSQDRFVFYGYTF
v_gene: TRBV4-1; abundance: .; j_gene: TRBJ2-2; len: 18; d_gene: TRBD2; CDR3nt: TGCGCCAGCAGCCAACGACCGAGACTAGCGGAGGCGGACGGGGAGCTGTTTTTT; CDR3aa: CASSQRPRLAEADGELFF
v_gene: TRBV29-1; abundance: once; j_gene: TRBJ1-1; len: 14; d_gene: TRBD1; CDR3nt: TGCAGCGTTGGGGAGGGGGCTTCCGGCTCCGAAGCTTTCTTT; CDR3aa: CSVGEGASGSEAFF
v_gene: TRBV2; abundance: .; j_gene: TRBJ1-1; len: 11; d_gene: .; CDR3nt: TGTGCCAGCACTATTACAGGGGAAGCTTTCTTT; CDR3aa: CASTITGEAFF
v_gene: TRBV4-1; abundance: .; j_gene: TRBJ2-7; len: 12; d_gene: TRBD1; CDR3nt: TGCGCCAGCAGCCAACCTATCGGACAGGAGTACTTC; CDR3aa: CASSQPIGQEYF
v_gene: TRBV7-8; abundance: few; j_gene: TRBJ1-1; len: 15; d_gene: TRBD1; CDR3nt: TGTGCCAGCAGCCCCGGGACAGGGGTGAACACTGAAGCTTTCTTT; CDR3aa: CASSPGTGVNTEAFF
v_gene: TRBV6-5; abundance: .; j_gene: TRBJ2-7; len: 15; d_gene: TRBD1; CDR3nt: TGTGCCAGCAGTACTGGTCCGGGACAGTCCTACGAGCAGTACTTC; CDR3aa: CASSTGPGQSYEQYF
v_gene: TRBV7-8; abundance: .; j_gene: TRBJ1-1; len: 13; d_gene: .; CDR3nt: TGTGCCAGCAGCTTAGGTGGGGTTTCCGAAGCTTTCTTT; CDR3aa: CASSLGGVSEAFF
v_gene: TRBV6-5; abundance: .; j_gene: TRBJ1-2; len: 12; d_gene: .; CDR3nt: TGTGCCAGCAGCCCCCACCCGGATGGCTACACCTTC; CDR3aa: CASSPHPDGYTF
v_gene: TRBV18; abundance: once; j_gene: TRBJ1-1; len: 16; d_gene: TRBD1; CDR3nt: TGTGCCAGCTCACCTATGACAGGGCTAACAGAGGTTGTAGCTTTCTTT; CDR3aa: CASSPMTGLTEVVAFF
v_gene: TRBV15; abundance: .; j_gene: TRBJ1-5; len: 16; d_gene: TRBD1; CDR3nt: TGTGCCACCAGCTTAGACAGGGGTGAGGGCAATCAGCCCCAGCATTTT; CDR3aa: CATSLDRGEGNQPQHF
v_gene: TRBV2; abundance: .; j_gene: TRBJ2-1; len: 15; d_gene: TRBD2; CDR3nt: TGTGCCAGCTGGAAGGCGGGGGGGCTGCGTAATGAGCAGTTCTTC; CDR3aa: CASWKAGGLRNEQFF